This TCR beta chain came from a study of CD8 T cells in ankylosing spondylitis. Study-level findings and limits: Ankylosing spondylitis blood appeared to carry a characteristic TCR beta motif of roughly eight highly homologous variants. Significantly higher representation of disease-linked clones was reported for matched ankylosing spondylitis synovial fluid.

Quantitative 5'-RACE with molecular barcodes was used to make the TCR beta libraries. TCRdb re-called the 5' RACE reads with MiXCR, one entry per CDR3 protein. The top ten hold under 20% of the sample, which has around 770,000 distinct CDR3 sequences, around 20% seen once. This clonotype was observed a handful of times. Its antigen is currently unknown. The sequencing sample was made of blood, either unsorted or a sorted T cell fraction (not recorded which). The sequence was collected from a male donor with ankylosing spondylitis.

CDR3 sequence (DNA): TGTGCCAGCAGCCAAGTTATTTTAGAAGGGGGAGTTGGGGAGCAGTACTTC. Protein product: CASSQVILEGGVGEQYF. The rearrangement links TRBV4-2 to TRBJ2-7, with D possibly matching TRBD1 (6 bases). The CDR3 runs to 17 residues. V lost 1 base and J 7 bases, leaving 23 bases between the germline ends. Germline V gene lookup returns CDR1 LGHNA and CDR2 YNFKEQ.